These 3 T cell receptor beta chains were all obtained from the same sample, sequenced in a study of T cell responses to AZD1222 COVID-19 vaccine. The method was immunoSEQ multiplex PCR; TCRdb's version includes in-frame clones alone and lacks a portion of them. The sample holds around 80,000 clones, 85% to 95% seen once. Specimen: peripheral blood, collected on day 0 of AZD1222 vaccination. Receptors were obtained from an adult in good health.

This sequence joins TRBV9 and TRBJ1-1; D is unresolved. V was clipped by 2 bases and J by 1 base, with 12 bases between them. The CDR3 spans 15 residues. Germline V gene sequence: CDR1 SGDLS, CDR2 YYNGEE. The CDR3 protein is CASSVGPDGNTEAFF. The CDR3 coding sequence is TGTGCCAGCAGCGTTGGGCCGGACGGGAACACTGAAGCTTTCTTT.

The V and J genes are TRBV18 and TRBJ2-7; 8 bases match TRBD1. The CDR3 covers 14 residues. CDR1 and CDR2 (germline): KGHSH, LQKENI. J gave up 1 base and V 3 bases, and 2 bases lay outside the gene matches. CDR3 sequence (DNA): TGTGCCAGCTCACCGGACAGGGCTTCCTACGAGCAGTACTTC. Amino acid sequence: CASSPDRASYEQYF.

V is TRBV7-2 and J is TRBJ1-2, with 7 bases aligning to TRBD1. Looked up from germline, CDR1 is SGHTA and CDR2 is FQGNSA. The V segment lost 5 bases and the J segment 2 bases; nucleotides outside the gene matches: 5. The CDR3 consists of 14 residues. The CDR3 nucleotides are TGTGCCAGCAGCACTCAGACAGGGAACTATGGCTACACCTTC. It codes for CASSTQTGNYGYTF.